This T cell receptor beta chain comes out of a study of shared clonotypes between healthy human individuals. Overall study: Donors consisted of two women and a few men between 18 and 49.

Naive CD8 cells lacked CD45RO and underwent positive selection for CCR7, leaving out terminally differentiated effector memory CD45RA+ cells. The donor population consisted of healthy HIV-negative adults with no recent acute infections or vaccinations. Study conclusions and caveats: As a rule, naive subsets had a larger estimated richness than memory subsets.

Points on this clone: Its antigen is undetermined. Other nucleotide sequences in the sample specify the same CDR3.

Generated by immunoSEQ multiplex PCR, the TCRdb table keeps only in-frame clones and is missing some. Seen here are millions of clones, about 93% observed once, and the top ten hold 1.5% to 2%. Per the germline V gene, CDR1 is MDHEN and CDR2 is SYDVKM. Trimming cost V 5 bases and J 3 bases; bases outside gene matches: 5. CDR3 length equals 14 residues. This TCR was recovered from a young man in good health. Some clones in this sample may be carry-over from other donors' samples. Material: naive CD8+ T cells from PBMCs. The chain employs TRBV28 and TRBJ2-7; 9 bases agree with TRBD1. The CDR3 sequence: CASSPGQGNYEQYF. The CDR3 DNA is TGTGCCAGCAGTCCGGGACAGGGTAACTACGAGCAGTACTTC.